The 6 T cell receptor beta chains presented below share a single source sample, sequenced in a study of post-analysis software for immune sequencing data. No antigens are known for them. Regarding the study as a whole: Roughly 5 TRBV segments, TRBV5-6, TRBV5-1 and TRBV20-1 among them, were found more frequent in patients than controls.

Researchers reported that TCR beta cDNA libraries carried unique molecular identifiers. A single record per CDR3 protein comes from TCRdb applying MiXCR to the PCR reads. The sample lists under 200,000 distinct CDR3 sequences; approximately 29% were seen once. What was sequenced was blood. Every receptor here comes from a girl between 2 and 17 years old with multiple sclerosis.

This clonotype came up a few times. The chain links TRBV5-1 to TRBJ2-2; 9 nucleotides match TRBD1. Germline V gene lookup returns CDR1 SGHRS and CDR2 YFSETQ. The CDR3 loop spans 15 amino acids. Trimming took 6 bases from V and 3 from J; bases not matched to a gene: 6. CDR3 DNA: TGCGCCAGCACCCCCGGGACAGGGTACACCGGGGAGCTGTTTTTT. This encodes CASTPGTGYTGELFF.

The table lists this clonotype with many counts. The chain is built from TRBV5-6 and TRBJ1-2; possible D gene TRBD1, 6 bases. Germline V lookup: CDR1 SGHDT, CDR2 YYEEEE. This CDR3 contains 13 residues. V gave up 2 bases and J gave up 3 bases, with 8 bases separating them. The DNA for the CDR3 is TGTGCCAGCAGCTTCGGGACACACTATGGCTACACCTTC. Its translation: CASSFGTHYGYTF.

This clonotype appeared once. Just one base apart from a much larger clone, this may be a read error. J is TRBJ2-5 and V is TRBV29-1; TRBD2 might be the D (6 bases). Per germline, CDR1 SQVTM and CDR2 ANQGSEA. The V end lost 4 bases, the J end lost 1 base, and 13 bases lay between the germline ends. The CDR3 contains 14 residues. Written as DNA, the CDR3 is TGCAGCGTTGTTCACGGGGGTCTCCAAGAGACCCAGTACTTC. Translated, it gives CSVVHGGLQETQYF. The whole variable domain, filled in from reference TRBV29-1 and TRBJ2-5, reads SAVISQKPSRDICQRGTSLTIQCQVDSQVTMMFWYRQQPGQSLTLIATANQGSEATYESGFVIDKFPISRPNLTFSTLTVSNMSPEDSSIYLCSVVHGGLQETQYFGPGTRLLVL.

As to this clonotype: This may arise from a read error, as a much more abundant clone is one base away. This chain joins TRBV5-6 and TRBJ2-5, with 9 bases aligning to TRBD2. The V gene's germline CDR1 is SGHDT and CDR2 YYEEEE. The CDR3 has 15 residues. Trimming at V came to 0 bases and at J to 11 bases, leaving 11 bases not matched to a gene. The CDR3 DNA follows: TGTGCCAGCAGCTTGGGCGGGAGGGCCAGGAATGAGCAGTACTTC. Protein sequence: CASSLGGRARNEQYF.

The J gene is TRBJ1-1, the V gene TRBV7-2; D may be TRBD1 (5 bases). The CDR3 contains 13 residues. V gave up 5 bases and J gave up 1 base, with 8 bases separating them. CDR1 is SGHTA, CDR2 FQGNSA, per germline. The CDR3 coding sequence is TGTGCCAGCAGCAGACAGAAGAACACTGAAGCTTTCTTT. This translates into CASSRQKNTEAFF. Combining the CDR3 with reference TRBV7-2 and TRBJ1-1 gives the whole variable domain GAGVSQSPSNKVTEKGKDVELRCDPISGHTALYWYRQSLGQGLEFLIYFQGNSAPDKSGLPSDRFSAERTGGSVSTLTIQRTQQEDSAVYLCASSRQKNTEAFFGQGTRLTVV.

Notes on this clonotype: Given a much more abundant clone one base away, this may be a read error. The chain employs TRBV5-1 and TRBJ2-1; 8 nucleotides match TRBD2. V was clipped by 5 bases and J by 8 bases; unmatched bases: 12. The CDR3 is 15 amino acids. Germline values: CDR1 SGHRS, CDR2 YFSETQ. CDR3 in amino acids: CASRNRVRGDYEQFF. DNA of the CDR3: TGCGCCAGCAGGAATAGGGTGCGGGGGGACTATGAGCAGTTCTTC.